This T cell receptor beta chain was recovered during a study of graft-versus-host responses after intestinal transplantation. The overall study: Induction with anti-thymocyte globulin, then tacrolimus and steroids for about 3 years, was given to all recipients. Overall study findings and caveats: Recipient bone marrow held GvH clones, some seen earlier in ileum or blood.

Note on this clone: The antigen is undetermined.

This CDR3 comprises 13 residues. CDR1 and CDR2 (germline): LNHDA, SQIVND (reference sequence). Trimming took off 4 bases at V and 2 bases at J, with 8 bases between the two ends. The assay was immunoSEQ multiplex PCR, and TCRdb's table has in-frame clones only and misses some. Among over 10,000 clones, 70% to 90% were seen once, and the ten largest hold 20% to 25%. The sequence was collected from a human patient who received an intestinal transplant, so some T cells may come from the graft donor. Sequenced here: PBMCs, sampled after intestinal transplantation. The V gene is TRBV19, the J gene TRBJ1-1; possibly TRBD1 for D (5 bases). The CDR3 region is CASSTGGNTEAFF. CDR3 DNA: TGTGCCAGTAGTACGGGGGGAAACACTGAAGCTTTCTTT.